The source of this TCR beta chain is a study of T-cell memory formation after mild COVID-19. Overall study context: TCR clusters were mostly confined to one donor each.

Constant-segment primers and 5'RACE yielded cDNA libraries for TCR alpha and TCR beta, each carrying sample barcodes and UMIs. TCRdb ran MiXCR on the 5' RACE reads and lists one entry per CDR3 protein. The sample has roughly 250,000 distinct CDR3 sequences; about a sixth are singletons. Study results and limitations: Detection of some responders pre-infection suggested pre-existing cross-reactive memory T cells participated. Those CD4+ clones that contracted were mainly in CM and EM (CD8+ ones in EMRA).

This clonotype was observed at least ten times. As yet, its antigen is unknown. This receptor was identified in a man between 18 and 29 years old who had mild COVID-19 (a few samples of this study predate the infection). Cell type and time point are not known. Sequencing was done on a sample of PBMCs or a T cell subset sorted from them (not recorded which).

For the CDR3, the DNA is TGTGCCAGCAGTCTTCACAGAACCGGGGAGCTGTTTTTT. Its translation is CASSLHRTGELFF. The genes are TRBV2 and TRBJ2-2, with D hard to call. This CDR3 is 13 amino acids long. V was pared by 5 bases and J by 5 bases, with 9 bases between. In germline, CDR1 is SNHLY, CDR2 FYNNEI.